The clone carrying this TCR beta chain was found a few times. An end of the junction does not agree with germline; a read error may underlie this. Read coverage stops 3 residues before the CDR3 terminus; the germline J gene supplies the remainder. The sample contains more than one DNA sequence encoding this CDR3. This sample was included in a study of T cell clonality in common variable immunodeficiency. The V gene's germline CDR1 is SGHAT and CDR2 FQNNGV. CDR3 length: 15 residues. TCRdb's copy holds only in-frame clones and misses some; the assay was immunoSEQ multiplex PCR. The data show about 39,000 clones, none appearing only once, with more than 2.5% held by the ten largest.

The sequence was obtained from a person aged 18 to 70 in good health. The J gene is TRBJ1-1, the V gene TRBV11-2; no reliable D call. The sequencing input was peripheral blood mononuclear cells. CDR3 loop: CASSPPGFQNTEAFF. The sequenced CDR3 bases are TGCGCCAGCAGCCCTCCGGGGTTTCAGAACACTGAA.